This is a list of T cell receptor beta chains from one sample in a study of blood T cell repertoires in COVID-19. The repertoire was sequenced with immunoSEQ multiplex PCR; TCRdb's copy has only in-frame clones and lacks some. This table holds 200,000 or so clones, 65% to 90% found once. The sample comprised peripheral blood. These receptors all come from a human donor in a cohort sampled during active COVID-19. Both conserved end residues are part of each CDR3. A D gene is named only where the DNA matches it firmly. Not all rows give a size; the values are once, few, many and, for expanded clones, a class.

cdr3_aa: CASRGGETQYF
cdr3_nt: TGTGCCAGCAGGGGGGGAGAGACCCAGTACTTC
cdr3_length: 11
v_call: TRBV5-5
j_call: TRBJ2-5
d_call: NA
clone_size: NA

cdr3_aa: CASSPLDEDFTDTQYF
cdr3_nt: TGTGCCAGCAGCCCCCTAGACGAAGACTTCACAGATACGCAGTATTTT
cdr3_length: 16
v_call: TRBV9
j_call: TRBJ2-3
d_call: NA
clone_size: NA

cdr3_aa: CASSFYRGIRYEQYF
cdr3_nt: TGTGCCAGCAGCTTTTACAGGGGGATTAGGTACGAGCAGTACTTC
cdr3_length: 15
v_call: TRBV13
j_call: TRBJ2-7
d_call: TRBD1
clone_size: NA

cdr3_aa: CASRFLQGSSYEQYF
cdr3_nt: TGTGCCAGCAGGTTCCTACAGGGGTCTTCATACGAGCAGTACTTC
cdr3_length: 15
v_call: TRBV28
j_call: TRBJ2-7
d_call: TRBD1
clone_size: NA

cdr3_aa: CASSYLGRKRRTRGAVF
cdr3_nt: TGCGCCAGCAGTTACTTGGGCAGGAAGCGGCGAACCCGGGGAGCTGTTTTT
cdr3_length: 17
v_call: TRBV10-1
j_call: TRBJ2-2
d_call: NA
clone_size: NA

cdr3_aa: CASSSRTAYEQYF
cdr3_nt: TGTGCCAGCAGTTCTCGGACAGCCTACGAGCAGTACTTC
cdr3_length: 13
v_call: TRBV12-3/TRBV12-4
j_call: TRBJ2-7
d_call: NA
clone_size: once

cdr3_aa: CASSSMLAGQETQYF
cdr3_nt: TGCGCCAGCAGCAGCATGCTAGCGGGGCAAGAGACCCAGTACTTC
cdr3_length: 15
v_call: TRBV5-1
j_call: TRBJ2-5
d_call: TRBD2
clone_size: NA

cdr3_aa: CASSQDGQGREQYF
cdr3_nt: TGCGCCAGCAGCCAAGACGGACAGGGACGCGAGCAGTACTTC
cdr3_length: 14
v_call: TRBV4-3
j_call: TRBJ2-7
d_call: TRBD1
clone_size: NA

cdr3_aa: CASSLVGGKANNSPLHF
cdr3_nt: TGCGCCAGCAGCTTGGTCGGGGGTAAAGCAAATAATTCACCCCTCCACTTT
cdr3_length: 17
v_call: TRBV5-1
j_call: TRBJ1-6
d_call: NA
clone_size: NA

cdr3_aa: CASSLSVHREHGYTF
cdr3_nt: TGTGCCAGCAGCTTATCGGTTCACAGGGAGCATGGCTACACCTTC
cdr3_length: 15
v_call: TRBV5-6
j_call: TRBJ1-2
d_call: NA
clone_size: NA

cdr3_aa: CASSLESGSYEQYF
cdr3_nt: TGTGCCAGCAGCTTGGAGTCCGGGAGCTACGAGCAGTACTTC
cdr3_length: 14
v_call: TRBV5-5
j_call: TRBJ2-7
d_call: NA
clone_size: NA

cdr3_aa: CASSLTSGGGTDTQYF
cdr3_nt: TGTGCCAGCAGTCTGACTAGCGGGGGAGGCACAGATACGCAGTATTTT
cdr3_length: 16
v_call: TRBV6-2/TRBV6-3
j_call: TRBJ2-3
d_call: TRBD2
clone_size: many

cdr3_aa: CASSSGGPYEQYF
cdr3_nt: TGTGCCAGCAGCTCCGGAGGCCCCTACGAGCAGTACTTC
cdr3_length: 13
v_call: TRBV7-9
j_call: TRBJ2-7
d_call: NA
clone_size: NA

cdr3_aa: CASSPGQGEQYF
cdr3_nt: TGTGCCAGCAGCCCCGGGCAGGGCGAGCAGTACTTC
cdr3_length: 12
v_call: TRBV9
j_call: TRBJ2-7
d_call: NA
clone_size: NA

cdr3_aa: CASSAWAGAGNTIYF
cdr3_nt: TGTGCCAGCTCGGCGTGGGCAGGGGCTGGAAACACCATATATTTT
cdr3_length: 15
v_call: TRBV18
j_call: TRBJ1-3
d_call: NA
clone_size: NA

cdr3_aa: CASSLALAGGTDTQYF
cdr3_nt: TGTGCCAGCAGCTTAGCTCTAGCGGGAGGCACAGATACGCAGTATTTT
cdr3_length: 16
v_call: TRBV7-2
j_call: TRBJ2-3
d_call: TRBD2
clone_size: NA

cdr3_aa: CASSNRDYEQYF
cdr3_nt: TGTGCCAGCAGCAACCGGGACTACGAGCAGTACTTC
cdr3_length: 12
v_call: TRBV6-5
j_call: TRBJ2-7
d_call: NA
clone_size: NA

cdr3_aa: CASSSGLNSGQYEQYF
cdr3_nt: TGTGCCAGCAGCTCAGGATTGAATAGCGGGCAATACGAGCAGTACTTC
cdr3_length: 16
v_call: TRBV7-2
j_call: TRBJ2-7
d_call: TRBD2
clone_size: NA

cdr3_aa: CASSLRGLAGGEQYF
cdr3_nt: TGCGCCAGCAGCTTGCGCGGACTAGCGGGAGGCGAGCAGTACTTC
cdr3_length: 15
v_call: TRBV5-1
j_call: TRBJ2-7
d_call: TRBD2
clone_size: NA

cdr3_aa: CASSISGFQETQYF
cdr3_nt: TGTGCCAGTAGTATTTCCGGGTTCCAAGAGACCCAGTACTTC
cdr3_length: 14
v_call: TRBV19
j_call: TRBJ2-5
d_call: NA
clone_size: NA

cdr3_aa: CASSLQANQPQHF
cdr3_nt: TGTGCCAGTAGTCTCCAGGCAAATCAGCCCCAGCATTTT
cdr3_length: 13
v_call: TRBV19
j_call: TRBJ1-5
d_call: NA
clone_size: few

cdr3_aa: CASSIVPGSYGYTF
cdr3_nt: TGTGCCAGTAGTATAGTCCCGGGAAGCTATGGCTACACCTTC
cdr3_length: 14
v_call: TRBV19
j_call: TRBJ1-2
d_call: NA
clone_size: many

cdr3_aa: CASSPQGGDSGANVLTF
cdr3_nt: TGTGCCAGTAGTCCGCAGGGTGGGGACTCTGGGGCCAACGTCCTGACTTTC
cdr3_length: 17
v_call: TRBV19
j_call: TRBJ2-6
d_call: NA
clone_size: NA

cdr3_aa: CASSQAPTGENEKLFF
cdr3_nt: TGCGCCAGCAGCCAAGCCCCGACGGGGGAAAATGAAAAACTGTTTTTT
cdr3_length: 16
v_call: TRBV4-3
j_call: TRBJ1-4
d_call: NA
clone_size: NA

cdr3_aa: CASSFDSYGYTF
cdr3_nt: TGTGCCAGCAGCTTTGACAGCTATGGCTACACCTTC
cdr3_length: 12
v_call: TRBV5-4
j_call: TRBJ1-2
d_call: NA
clone_size: few

cdr3_aa: CASSIGGPPSNQPQHF
cdr3_nt: TGTGCCAGTAGTATAGGGGGCCCACCCAGCAATCAGCCCCAGCATTTT
cdr3_length: 16
v_call: TRBV19
j_call: TRBJ1-5
d_call: NA
clone_size: NA

cdr3_aa: CASSLMGATYNEQFF
cdr3_nt: TGTGCCAGCAGCTTAATGGGGGCTACCTACAATGAGCAGTTCTTC
cdr3_length: 15
v_call: TRBV7-8
j_call: TRBJ2-1
d_call: NA
clone_size: NA

cdr3_aa: CASSLGLVYGTGELFF
cdr3_nt: TGTGCCAGCAGCTTAGGACTAGTGTACGGCACCGGGGAGCTGTTTTTT
cdr3_length: 16
v_call: TRBV11-2
j_call: TRBJ2-2
d_call: NA
clone_size: NA

cdr3_aa: CASSSRDRDYYGYTF
cdr3_nt: TGTGCCAGCAGCTCGCGGGACAGGGATTACTACGGCTACACCTTC
cdr3_length: 15
v_call: TRBV3-1/TRBV3-2
j_call: TRBJ1-2
d_call: TRBD1
clone_size: once

cdr3_aa: CASSGRDSPSGLNSPLHF
cdr3_nt: TGTGCCAGCAGCGGGCGGGACAGCCCGTCCGGGTTGAATTCACCCCTCCACTTT
cdr3_length: 18
v_call: TRBV7-3
j_call: TRBJ1-6
d_call: TRBD1
clone_size: NA

cdr3_aa: CASSLTGEAFF
cdr3_nt: TGTGCCAGCAGTTTAACAGGGGAGGCTTTCTTT
cdr3_length: 11
v_call: TRBV12-3/TRBV12-4
j_call: TRBJ1-1
d_call: TRBD1
clone_size: NA

cdr3_aa: CASSLDRGHTEAFF
cdr3_nt: TGTGCCAGCAGCTTGGACAGGGGGCACACTGAAGCTTTCTTT
cdr3_length: 14
v_call: TRBV7-2
j_call: TRBJ1-1
d_call: TRBD1
clone_size: NA

cdr3_aa: CASSEYAGQGAHEQYF
cdr3_nt: TGTGCCAGCAGTGAATATGCGGGGCAGGGGGCCCACGAGCAGTACTTC
cdr3_length: 16
v_call: TRBV25-1
j_call: TRBJ2-7
d_call: TRBD1
clone_size: NA

cdr3_aa: CASSVAGGASGTETQYF
cdr3_nt: TGTGCCAGCAGCGTAGCCGGAGGGGCTAGCGGGACGGAGACCCAGTACTTC
cdr3_length: 17
v_call: TRBV7-2
j_call: TRBJ2-5
d_call: TRBD2
clone_size: NA

cdr3_aa: CASSPREGTKNIQYF
cdr3_nt: TGTGCCAGCAGCCCCCGGGAGGGAACCAAAAACATTCAGTACTTC
cdr3_length: 15
v_call: TRBV11-1
j_call: TRBJ2-4
d_call: TRBD2
clone_size: NA

cdr3_aa: CASSLEAGRGLNGELFF
cdr3_nt: TGTGCCAGCAGCTTAGAAGCGGGCAGGGGGCTTAACGGGGAGCTGTTTTTT
cdr3_length: 17
v_call: TRBV11-3
j_call: TRBJ2-2
d_call: TRBD1
clone_size: NA

cdr3_aa: CASSKRDPANTEAFF
cdr3_nt: TGTGCCAGCAGCAAGCGGGACCCCGCGAACACTGAAGCTTTCTTT
cdr3_length: 15
v_call: TRBV21-1
j_call: TRBJ1-1
d_call: NA
clone_size: NA

cdr3_aa: CASTRGGPQNEQYF
cdr3_nt: TGTGCCAGCACCCGGGGGGGTCCCCAAAACGAGCAGTACTTC
cdr3_length: 14
v_call: TRBV28
j_call: TRBJ2-7
d_call: TRBD2
clone_size: NA

cdr3_aa: CASSPGTSGKPLLYNEQFF
cdr3_nt: TGTGCCAGCTCACCCGGGACTAGCGGGAAACCGCTGCTCTACAATGAGCAGTTCTTC
cdr3_length: 19
v_call: TRBV18
j_call: TRBJ2-1
d_call: TRBD2
clone_size: NA

cdr3_aa: CASSIPGLAGIFSTDTQYF
cdr3_nt: TGTGCCAGTAGTATACCGGGACTAGCGGGGATCTTTAGCACAGATACGCAGTATTTT
cdr3_length: 19
v_call: TRBV19
j_call: TRBJ2-3
d_call: TRBD2
clone_size: NA

cdr3_aa: CASSMTSLSEQYF
cdr3_nt: TGCGCCAGCAGCATGACTAGTCTTAGCGAGCAGTACTTC
cdr3_length: 13
v_call: TRBV5-1
j_call: TRBJ2-7
d_call: NA
clone_size: NA

cdr3_aa: CASSKVGLNEQYF
cdr3_nt: TGTGCCAGCAGCAAAGTGGGGCTCAACGAGCAGTACTTC
cdr3_length: 13
v_call: TRBV21-1
j_call: TRBJ2-7
d_call: NA
clone_size: NA

cdr3_aa: CASSPKLSNGYTF
cdr3_nt: TGTGCCAGCAGCCCTAAACTTTCGAATGGCTACACCTTC
cdr3_length: 13
v_call: TRBV28
j_call: TRBJ1-2
d_call: NA
clone_size: NA

cdr3_aa: CASSPSRGDTQYF
cdr3_nt: TGTGCCAGCTCACCTTCAAGGGGGGATACGCAGTATTTT
cdr3_length: 13
v_call: TRBV18
j_call: TRBJ2-3
d_call: NA
clone_size: NA

cdr3_aa: CASSSWGGGSYEQYF
cdr3_nt: TGTGCCAGCAGCTCTTGGGGAGGGGGCTCCTACGAGCAGTACTTC
cdr3_length: 15
v_call: TRBV5-6
j_call: TRBJ2-7
d_call: NA
clone_size: NA

cdr3_aa: CASSFTGNQPQHF
cdr3_nt: TGTGCCAGCAGTTTTACGGGCAATCAGCCCCAGCATTTT
cdr3_length: 13
v_call: TRBV12-3/TRBV12-4
j_call: TRBJ1-5
d_call: NA
clone_size: few

cdr3_aa: CASSLYPGTQPQHF
cdr3_nt: TGTGCCAGCAGTTTATATCCGGGAACGCAGCCCCAGCATTTT
cdr3_length: 14
v_call: TRBV27
j_call: TRBJ1-5
d_call: NA
clone_size: NA

cdr3_aa: CASSLGASGRVGEQYF
cdr3_nt: TGTGCCAGCAGCTTAGGGGCTAGCGGGAGAGTGGGCGAGCAGTACTTC
cdr3_length: 16
v_call: TRBV11-2
j_call: TRBJ2-7
d_call: TRBD2
clone_size: NA